The T cell receptor (beta chain) under discussion was sequenced for a study of cytomegalovirus exposure and HLA in healthy donors. CDR3 length equals 14 residues. Germline V gene sequence: CDR1 SGHRS, CDR2 YFSETQ. V lost 6 bases and J 1 base, leaving 13 bases between the germline ends. The sample holds a few counts of this clone. Primers included in the PCR were 60 Vbeta and 13 Jbeta primers. Here immunoSEQ multiplex PCR was the method, and the copy in TCRdb shows in-frame clones only, minus some. The sample has approximately 30,000 clones, over 60% seen once. The rearrangement uses TRBV5-1 and TRBJ1-1; the D gene is possibly TRBD1 (5 bases). The TCR sequence derives from a man aged 40-49 years in good health and CMV-seropositive. Sequenced input: PBMCs. The CDR3: CASTYDSGNTEAFF. The CDR3 DNA is TGCGCCAGCACCTATGACAGTGGGAACACTGAAGCTTTCTTT.